This paragraph covers one T cell receptor beta chain sequence. The final CDR3 position lacks the conserved phenylalanine or tryptophan, pointing to a likely read error. This sample was included in a study of CD8+CD57+ T cells in acquired aplastic anemia. Study background: The average for DNA from sorted CD4+ and CD8+ cells was 3 to 3.5 ug.

The TCR beta profiling, which covered VDJ combination and CDR3 sequence, was carried out using genomic DNA as the template. MiXCR, applied by TCRdb to the reads, yields one record per CDR3 protein. The sample has 200,000 to 250,000 distinct CDR3 sequences, 34% seen once. This CDR3 is 14 amino acids long. V lost 6 bases, J lost 8 bases, and 19 bases lay in between. CDR1 MNHEY and CDR2 SVGEGT come from the germline V gene. The chain carries TRBV6-2 or TRBV6-3 and TRBJ1-2, with TRBD1 as a possible D gene (5 bases). Sequences were obtained from sorted CD4+, CD8+, or CD8+CD57+ T cells (not recorded which) from PBMCs. This receptor was obtained from a human donor in good health, serving as a control. In DNA, the CDR3 is TGTGCCAGCAGCCTCTCAGGGCAGTTCTGGGGCTACACCCTC. Amino acids: CASSLSGQFWGYTL.